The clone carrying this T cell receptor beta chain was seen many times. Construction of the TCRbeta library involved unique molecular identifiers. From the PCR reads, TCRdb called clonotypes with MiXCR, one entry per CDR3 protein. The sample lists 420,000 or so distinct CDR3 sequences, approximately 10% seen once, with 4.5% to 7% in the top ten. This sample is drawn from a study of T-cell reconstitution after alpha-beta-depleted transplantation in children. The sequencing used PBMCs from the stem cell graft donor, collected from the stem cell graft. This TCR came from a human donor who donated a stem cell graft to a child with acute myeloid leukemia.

Here the CDR3 DNA reads TGTGCCAGCAGCTTAGATGGGGGCGGCTACAATGAGCAGTTCTTC. Its protein is CASSLDGGGYNEQFF. This chain links TRBV7-2 with TRBJ2-1; D possibly corresponds to TRBD1 (6 bases). This CDR3 has 15 amino acids. Trimming removed 1 base from V and 3 bases from J, with 10 bases in between. Germline-derived CDR1 and CDR2 are SGHTA and FQGNSA.